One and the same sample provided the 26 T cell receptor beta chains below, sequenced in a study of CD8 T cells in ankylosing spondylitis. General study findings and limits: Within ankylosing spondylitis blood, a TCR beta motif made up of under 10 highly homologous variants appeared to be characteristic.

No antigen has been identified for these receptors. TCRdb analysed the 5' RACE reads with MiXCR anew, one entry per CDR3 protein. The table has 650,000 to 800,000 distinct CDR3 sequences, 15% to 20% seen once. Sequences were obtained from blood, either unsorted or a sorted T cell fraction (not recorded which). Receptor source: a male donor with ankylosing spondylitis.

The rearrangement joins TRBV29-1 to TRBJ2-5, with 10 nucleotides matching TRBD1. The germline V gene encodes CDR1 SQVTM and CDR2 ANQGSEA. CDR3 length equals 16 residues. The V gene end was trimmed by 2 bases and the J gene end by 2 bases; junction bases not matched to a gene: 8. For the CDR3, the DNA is TGCAGCGTTGAAAGGGTCTTGGGACAGGGGCAAGAGACCCAGTACTTC. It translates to CSVERVLGQGQETQYF.

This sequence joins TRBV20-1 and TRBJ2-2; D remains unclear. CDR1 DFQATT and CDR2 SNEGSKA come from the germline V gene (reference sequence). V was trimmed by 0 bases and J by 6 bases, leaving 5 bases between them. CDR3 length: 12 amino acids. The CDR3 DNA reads TGCAGTGCTAGAGATTTATCCGGGGAGCTGTTTTTT. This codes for CSARDLSGELFF.

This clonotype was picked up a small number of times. This CDR3 reads CASSPQTSGRALDTQYF. The CDR3 coding sequence is TGTGCCAGCAGTCCGCAGACTAGCGGGAGGGCCTTAGATACGCAGTATTTT. This sequence joins TRBV27 and TRBJ2-3; TRBD2 matches at 14 bases. This CDR3 has 17 residues. Trimming cost V 5 bases and J 5 bases; bases outside gene matches: 9. The germline V gene has CDR1 MNHEY and CDR2 SMNVEV (reference sequence).

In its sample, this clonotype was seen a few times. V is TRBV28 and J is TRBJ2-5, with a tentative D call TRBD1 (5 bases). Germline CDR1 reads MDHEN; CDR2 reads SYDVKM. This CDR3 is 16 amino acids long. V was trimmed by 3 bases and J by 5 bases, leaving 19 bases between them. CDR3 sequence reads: CASSFILGVWWETQYF. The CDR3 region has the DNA TGTGCCAGCAGTTTTATTTTAGGGGTTTGGTGGGAGACCCAGTACTTC.

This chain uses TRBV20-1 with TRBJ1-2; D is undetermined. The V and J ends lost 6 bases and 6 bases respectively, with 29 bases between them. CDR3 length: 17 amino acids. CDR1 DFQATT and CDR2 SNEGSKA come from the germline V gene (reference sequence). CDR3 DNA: TGCAGTGCACAATTGGGGATCACGGCAATGCGGAGGGATGGCTACACCTTC. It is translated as CSAQLGITAMRRDGYTF.

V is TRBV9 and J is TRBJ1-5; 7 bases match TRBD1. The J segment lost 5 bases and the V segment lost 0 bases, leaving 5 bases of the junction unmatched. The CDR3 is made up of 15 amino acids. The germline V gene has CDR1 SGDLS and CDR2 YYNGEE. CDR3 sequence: CASSVARGKDQPQHF. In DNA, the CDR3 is TGTGCCAGCAGCGTAGCCAGGGGGAAGGATCAGCCCCAGCATTTT.

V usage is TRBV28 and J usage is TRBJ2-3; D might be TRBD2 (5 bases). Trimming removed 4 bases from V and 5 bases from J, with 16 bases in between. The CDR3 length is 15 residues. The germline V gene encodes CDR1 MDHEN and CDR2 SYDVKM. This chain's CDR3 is CASSSPGTRVDTQYF. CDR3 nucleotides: TGTGCCAGCAGTTCCCCCGGCACGAGGGTAGATACGCAGTATTTT.

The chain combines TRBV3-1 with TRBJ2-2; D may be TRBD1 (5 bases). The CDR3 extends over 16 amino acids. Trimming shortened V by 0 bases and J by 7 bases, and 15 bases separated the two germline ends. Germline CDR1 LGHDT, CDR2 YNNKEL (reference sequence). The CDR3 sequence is CASSQEGREYHGELFF. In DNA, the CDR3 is TGTGCCAGCAGCCAAGAAGGCAGGGAATATCACGGGGAGCTGTTTTTT.

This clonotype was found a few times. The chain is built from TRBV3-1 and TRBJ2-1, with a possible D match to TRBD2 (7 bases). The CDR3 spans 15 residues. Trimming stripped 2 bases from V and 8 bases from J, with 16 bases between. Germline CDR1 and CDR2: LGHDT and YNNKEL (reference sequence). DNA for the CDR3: TGTGCCAGCAGCCAAAAAGGGGGGGCCGTGGATGAGCAGTTCTTC. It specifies CASSQKGGAVDEQFF.

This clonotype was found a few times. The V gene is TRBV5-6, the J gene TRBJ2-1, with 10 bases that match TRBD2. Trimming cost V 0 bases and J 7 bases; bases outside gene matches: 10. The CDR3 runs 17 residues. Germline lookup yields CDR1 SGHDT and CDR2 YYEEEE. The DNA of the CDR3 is TGTGCCAGCAGCTTGGCCGCAGCGGGAGGGCCAGGGAATGAGCAGTTCTTC. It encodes CASSLAAAGGPGNEQFF.

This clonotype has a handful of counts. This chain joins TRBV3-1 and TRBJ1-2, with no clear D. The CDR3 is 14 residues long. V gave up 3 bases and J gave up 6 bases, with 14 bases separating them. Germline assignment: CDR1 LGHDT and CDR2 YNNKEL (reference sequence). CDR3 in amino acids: CASSHSSGVNGYTF. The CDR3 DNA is TGTGCCAGCAGCCACTCGAGCGGAGTTAATGGCTACACCTTC.

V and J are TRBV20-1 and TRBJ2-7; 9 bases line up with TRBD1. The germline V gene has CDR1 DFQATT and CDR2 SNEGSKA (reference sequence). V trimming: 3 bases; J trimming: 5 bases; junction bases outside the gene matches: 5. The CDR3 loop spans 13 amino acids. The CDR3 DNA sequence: TGCAGTGCTAGGGGGGACAGGGCGCACGAGCAGTACTTC. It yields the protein CSARGDRAHEQYF.

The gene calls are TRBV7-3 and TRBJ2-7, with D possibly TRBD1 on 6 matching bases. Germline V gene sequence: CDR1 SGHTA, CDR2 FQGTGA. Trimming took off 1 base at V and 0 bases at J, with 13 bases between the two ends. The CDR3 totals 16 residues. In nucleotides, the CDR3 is TGTGCCAGCAGCTTAATCCTGGGGGCGAGCTCCTACGAGCAGTACTTC. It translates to CASSLILGASSYEQYF.

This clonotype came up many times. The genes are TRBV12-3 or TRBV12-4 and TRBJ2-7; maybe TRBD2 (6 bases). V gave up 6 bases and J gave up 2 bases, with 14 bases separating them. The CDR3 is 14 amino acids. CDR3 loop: CASSPPGTPYEQYF. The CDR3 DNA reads TGTGCCAGCAGCCCCCCCGGGACTCCCTACGAGCAGTACTTC.

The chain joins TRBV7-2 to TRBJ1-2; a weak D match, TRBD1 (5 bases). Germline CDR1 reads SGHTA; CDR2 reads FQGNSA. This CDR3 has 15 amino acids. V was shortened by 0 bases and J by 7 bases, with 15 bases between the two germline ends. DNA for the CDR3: TGTGCCAGCAGCTTAGCTTTTGGGGCAGCAGGTGGCTACACCTTC. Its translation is CASSLAFGAAGGYTF.

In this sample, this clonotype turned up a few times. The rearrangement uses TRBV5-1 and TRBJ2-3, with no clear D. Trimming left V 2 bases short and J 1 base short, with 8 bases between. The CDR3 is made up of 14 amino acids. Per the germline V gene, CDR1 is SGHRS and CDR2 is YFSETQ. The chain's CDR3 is CASSFRVRTDTQYF. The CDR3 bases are TGCGCCAGCAGCTTTAGGGTCCGCACAGATACGCAGTATTTT.

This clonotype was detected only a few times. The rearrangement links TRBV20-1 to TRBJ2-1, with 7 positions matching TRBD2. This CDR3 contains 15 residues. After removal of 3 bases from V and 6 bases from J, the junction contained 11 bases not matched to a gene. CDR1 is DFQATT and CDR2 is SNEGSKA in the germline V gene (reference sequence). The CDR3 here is CSASQSGKVVNEQFF. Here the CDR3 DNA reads TGCAGTGCTAGTCAAAGCGGGAAGGTCGTCAATGAGCAGTTCTTC.

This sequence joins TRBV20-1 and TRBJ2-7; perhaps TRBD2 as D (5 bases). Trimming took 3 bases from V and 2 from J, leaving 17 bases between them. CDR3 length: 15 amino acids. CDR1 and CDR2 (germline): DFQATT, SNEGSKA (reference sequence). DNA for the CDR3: TGCAGTGCTAGGTCCCCTTCGGGGAGCACCTACGAGCAGTACTTC. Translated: CSARSPSGSTYEQYF.

This chain's CDR3 is CSANRPEGISYEQYF. The DNA of the CDR3 is TGCAGTGCTAACCGCCCGGAGGGGATCTCCTACGAGCAGTACTTC. The V gene is TRBV20-1, the J gene TRBJ2-7; tentatively, D is TRBD2 (6 bases). From germline, CDR1 is DFQATT and CDR2 SNEGSKA (reference sequence). V was pared by 4 bases and J by 0 bases, with 16 bases between. The CDR3 has 15 amino acids.

This CDR3 reads CAWSVSGLNTEAFF. CDR3 nucleotide sequence: TGTGCCTGGAGTGTGAGCGGGCTGAACACTGAAGCTTTCTTT. V usage is TRBV30 and J usage is TRBJ1-1; no definite D call. Germline V gene sequence: CDR1 GTSNPN, CDR2 SVGIG (reference sequence). The CDR3 contains 14 residues. Deletions cut 0 bases from V and 0 bases from J, with 8 bases between.

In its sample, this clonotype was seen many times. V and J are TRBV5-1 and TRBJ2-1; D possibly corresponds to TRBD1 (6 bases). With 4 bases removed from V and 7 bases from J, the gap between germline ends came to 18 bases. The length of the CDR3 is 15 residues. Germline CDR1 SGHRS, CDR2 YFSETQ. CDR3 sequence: CASSPRAGVSNEQFF. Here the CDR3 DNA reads TGCGCCAGCAGCCCGCGGGCAGGGGTGTCAAATGAGCAGTTCTTC.

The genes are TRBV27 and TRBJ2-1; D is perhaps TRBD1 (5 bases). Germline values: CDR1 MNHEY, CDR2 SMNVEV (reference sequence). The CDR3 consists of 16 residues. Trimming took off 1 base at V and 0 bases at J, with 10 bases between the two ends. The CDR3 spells CASSLWGTSSYNEQFF. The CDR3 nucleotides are TGTGCCAGCAGTTTATGGGGCACGAGCTCCTACAATGAGCAGTTCTTC.

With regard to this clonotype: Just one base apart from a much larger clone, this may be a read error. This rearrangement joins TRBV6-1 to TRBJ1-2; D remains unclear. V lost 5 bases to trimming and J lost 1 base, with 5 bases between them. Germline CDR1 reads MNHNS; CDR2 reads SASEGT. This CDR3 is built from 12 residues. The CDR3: CASSRSNYGYTF. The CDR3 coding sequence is TGTGCCAGCAGTCGCAGTAACTATGGCTACACCTTC.

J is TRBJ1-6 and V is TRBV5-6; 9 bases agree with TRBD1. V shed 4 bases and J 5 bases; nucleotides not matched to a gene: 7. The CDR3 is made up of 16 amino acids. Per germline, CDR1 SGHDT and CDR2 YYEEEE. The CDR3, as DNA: TGTGCCAGCAGCGGCAGGACAGGGGCGCATAATTCACCCCTCCACTTT. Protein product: CASSGRTGAHNSPLHF.

CDR3 sequence reads: CATSSALGQGSEKLFF. The CDR3 region has the DNA TGTGCCACCAGCAGTGCCCTCGGACAGGGGTCCGAAAAACTGTTTTTT. J is TRBJ1-4 and V is TRBV15; 9 nucleotides match TRBD1. The CDR3 has 16 residues. The germline V gene encodes CDR1 LNHNV and CDR2 YYDKDF (reference sequence). J was trimmed by 8 bases and V by 3 bases; bases with no gene match: 10.

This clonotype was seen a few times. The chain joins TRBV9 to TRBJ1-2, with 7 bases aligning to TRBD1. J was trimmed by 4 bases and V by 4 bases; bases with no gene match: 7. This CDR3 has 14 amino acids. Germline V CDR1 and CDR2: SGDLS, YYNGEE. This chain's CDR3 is CASSTGQEGYGYTF. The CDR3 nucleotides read TGTGCCAGCAGCACCGGACAGGAGGGCTATGGCTACACCTTC.